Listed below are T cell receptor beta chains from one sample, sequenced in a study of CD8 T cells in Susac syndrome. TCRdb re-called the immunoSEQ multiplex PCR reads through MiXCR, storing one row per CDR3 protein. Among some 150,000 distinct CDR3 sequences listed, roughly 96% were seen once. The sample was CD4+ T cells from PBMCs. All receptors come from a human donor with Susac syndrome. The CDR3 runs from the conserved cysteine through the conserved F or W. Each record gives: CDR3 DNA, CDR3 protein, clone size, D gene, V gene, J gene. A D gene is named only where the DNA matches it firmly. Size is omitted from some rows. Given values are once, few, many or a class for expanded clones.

CDR3nt: TGTGCCAGCAGCCCATGGACAGGGGAGCGTGGCTACACCTTC; CDR3aa: CASSPWTGERGYTF; abundance: NA; d_gene: TRBD1; v_gene: TRBV27; j_gene: TRBJ1-2
CDR3nt: TGTGCCAGCAACGAAGAAGGGGTCCCCACAGATACGCAGTATTTT; CDR3aa: CASNEEGVPTDTQYF; abundance: NA; d_gene: NA; v_gene: TRBV7-9; j_gene: TRBJ2-3
CDR3nt: TGCGCCAGCGGCCTCGAAATGTTGGAGACCCAGTACTTC; CDR3aa: CASGLEMLETQYF; abundance: NA; d_gene: NA; v_gene: TRBV5-1; j_gene: TRBJ2-5
CDR3nt: TGCAGCGTTGAAGATCGAGACCGTTACATTCAGTACTTC; CDR3aa: CSVEDRDRYIQYF; abundance: once; d_gene: NA; v_gene: TRBV29-1; j_gene: TRBJ2-4
CDR3nt: TGTGCCAGCTCAGCGGGACGCGGAGAGACCCAGTACTTC; CDR3aa: CASSAGRGETQYF; abundance: once; d_gene: NA; v_gene: TRBV18; j_gene: TRBJ2-5
CDR3nt: TGCAGTGCGATGACAGGGGTAGGGGAAAAACTGTTTTTT; CDR3aa: CSAMTGVGEKLFF; abundance: NA; d_gene: TRBD1; v_gene: TRBV20-1; j_gene: TRBJ1-4
CDR3nt: TGTGCCAGTAGTCGGGGCAGGGACTATGGCTACACCTTC; CDR3aa: CASSRGRDYGYTF; abundance: NA; d_gene: NA; v_gene: TRBV19; j_gene: TRBJ1-2
CDR3nt: TGCGCCAGCAGCCATCGGGACAGGGTTTTCGAGCAGTACTTC; CDR3aa: CASSHRDRVFEQYF; abundance: NA; d_gene: TRBD1; v_gene: TRBV4-1; j_gene: TRBJ2-7
CDR3nt: TGTGCCAGCAGCGTAGAGCAGGGGATCACAGATACGCAGTATTTT; CDR3aa: CASSVEQGITDTQYF; abundance: once; d_gene: NA; v_gene: TRBV9; j_gene: TRBJ2-3
CDR3nt: TGCAGCGTCCCTAGCGGAGGGTACAATGAGCAGTTCTTC; CDR3aa: CSVPSGGYNEQFF; abundance: NA; d_gene: TRBD2; v_gene: TRBV29-1; j_gene: TRBJ2-1
CDR3nt: TGTGCCAGCAGTGATGGGGGTAGGAGTGAAAAACTGTTTTTT; CDR3aa: CASSDGGRSEKLFF; abundance: NA; d_gene: NA; v_gene: TRBV25-1; j_gene: TRBJ1-4
CDR3nt: TGTGCCAGCAGCACGGGACTAGCGGGGGGCCAAGAGACCCAGTACTTC; CDR3aa: CASSTGLAGGQETQYF; abundance: NA; d_gene: TRBD2; v_gene: TRBV5-4; j_gene: TRBJ2-5
CDR3nt: TGTGCCAGCACCTTATCTGGCAGGGCTGGGGAAAAACTGTTTTTT; CDR3aa: CASTLSGRAGEKLFF; abundance: NA; d_gene: NA; v_gene: TRBV9; j_gene: TRBJ1-4
CDR3nt: TGTGCCTGGAGTGTACGCAGGCAGCCTATCTACGAGCAGTACTTC; CDR3aa: CAWSVRRQPIYEQYF; abundance: NA; d_gene: NA; v_gene: TRBV30; j_gene: TRBJ2-7
CDR3nt: TGTGCCAGCTCACCTCCAGGGGGCGGGGGCAATCAGCCCCAGCATTTT; CDR3aa: CASSPPGGGGNQPQHF; abundance: NA; d_gene: TRBD1; v_gene: TRBV18; j_gene: TRBJ1-5
CDR3nt: TGCAGTGCCCTAGGGAAGGGGGATGAGCAGTTCTTC; CDR3aa: CSALGKGDEQFF; abundance: NA; d_gene: NA; v_gene: TRBV20-1; j_gene: TRBJ2-1